Listed below are T cell receptor beta chains from one sample, sequenced in a study of blood T cell repertoires in COVID-19. Profiled with immunoSEQ multiplex PCR; TCRdb holds only in-frame clones, not every one. The table shows more than 85,000 clones, with more than 65% occurring only once. The sample was peripheral blood. These receptors all come from a man aged 60 to 75 with acute or convalescent COVID-19. Each CDR3 is given with its conserved first and last residue. Fields, in order: V gene, clone size, J gene, CDR3 length, D gene, CDR3 DNA, CDR3 protein. A D gene is named only where the DNA matches it firmly. Where a row states a size, it is once, few, many or the class of an expanded clone; other rows omit it.

>TRBV10-3|.|TRBJ2-7|16|TRBD1
TGTGCCATCAGTGATGTACCGGGACAGGGGTTGGACGAGCAGTACTTC
CAISDVPGQGLDEQYF
>TRBV7-2|.|TRBJ1-5|15|TRBD1
TGTGCCAGCAGCAGCGGACAGGGACTCGTGGGGCCCCAGCATTTT
CASSSGQGLVGPQHF
>TRBV5-4|.|TRBJ1-1|15|.
TGTGCCAGCAGCTTTATGCGGGGGGGGAACACTGAAGCTTTCTTT
CASSFMRGGNTEAFF
>TRBV3-1/TRBV3-2|.|TRBJ2-2|13|.
TGTGCCAGCAGTCGCCTAGCGATCGGGGAGCTGTTTTTT
CASSRLAIGELFF
>TRBV4-1|.|TRBJ2-5|14|TRBD2
TGCGCCAGCAGCCAAGGCGGGGGGCAAGAGACCCAGTACTTC
CASSQGGGQETQYF
>TRBV14|.|TRBJ2-1|13|TRBD1
TGTGCTTCGAGGGACAGGGCCTACAATGAGCAGTTCTTC
CASRDRAYNEQFF
>TRBV6-6|.|TRBJ2-7|15|.
TGTGCCAGCAGTTACTCTGTGGGCAACTCCTACGAGCAGTACTTC
CASSYSVGNSYEQYF
>TRBV23-1|few|TRBJ1-5|15|.
TGCGCCAGCAGTCGGGTAGACAATAGCAATCAGCCCCAGCATTTT
CASSRVDNSNQPQHF
>TRBV16|.|TRBJ1-5|15|.
TGTGCCAGCAGCCAATCCCGGGTTCGCAATCAGCCCCAGCATTTT
CASSQSRVRNQPQHF
>TRBV7-8|.|TRBJ1-5|16|TRBD1
TGTGCCAGCAGCTTATCGGGACAGGGAAGGAATCAGCCCCAGCATTTT
CASSLSGQGRNQPQHF
>TRBV27|.|TRBJ1-2|15|TRBD1
TGTGCCAGCAGTGCATGGACAGGTGGGAACTATGGCTACACCTTC
CASSAWTGGNYGYTF
>TRBV7-9|.|TRBJ2-2|17|TRBD1
TGTGCCAGCAGCGGCGGGACAGGGGGTCTATTACCCGGGGAGCTGTTTTTT
CASSGGTGGLLPGELFF
>TRBV28|.|TRBJ1-5|15|.
TGTGCCAGCAGTTTATCGGGGGTGGGAAATCAGCCCCAGCATTTT
CASSLSGVGNQPQHF
>TRBV7-9|once|TRBJ1-2|15|TRBD1
TGTGCCAGCAGCTTCGCCGGGACAGGGTCACCTGGCTACACCTTC
CASSFAGTGSPGYTF
>TRBV25-1|.|TRBJ1-6|14|.
TGTGCCAGCAGTGAGTCCGGACACAATTCACCCCTCCACTTT
CASSESGHNSPLHF
>TRBV5-1|.|TRBJ2-1|15|TRBD2
TGCGCCAGCAGCTCTAGGACTAGCGGGGACAATGAGCAGTTCTTC
CASSSRTSGDNEQFF
>TRBV19|.|TRBJ2-3|13|TRBD1
TGTGCCAGTAGTGTGGGACAGGGGGATACGCAGTATTTT
CASSVGQGDTQYF
>TRBV7-2|.|TRBJ1-3|14|.
TGTGCCAGCAGTTTCAGGCGCTCGGGGGACACCATATATTTT
CASSFRRSGDTIYF
>TRBV28|.|TRBJ2-5|13|TRBD1
TGTGCCAGCAGACGACAGGGGGGAGAGACCCAGTACTTC
CASRRQGGETQYF
>TRBV5-4|.|TRBJ1-1|14|TRBD1
TGTGCCAGCAGTAGGACAGGAGGACACACTGAAGCTTTCTTT
CASSRTGGHTEAFF
>TRBV5-1|.|TRBJ2-1|15|TRBD2
TGCGCCAGCAGCTTCCTAGCGGGGGCCGGCAATGAGCAGTTCTTC
CASSFLAGAGNEQFF
>TRBV4-1|.|TRBJ1-4|15|.
TGCGCCAGCAGCCAGGCGAGAGGTTTTGGTGAAAAACTGTTTTTT
CASSQARGFGEKLFF
>TRBV29-1|.|TRBJ2-7|15|TRBD2
TGCAGCGTTCTAAAGTTAGCGGGGACGACCTACGAGCAGTACTTC
CSVLKLAGTTYEQYF
>TRBV11-3|.|TRBJ2-2|13|.
TGTGCCAGCAGCCCTCCCAGGGACGGGGAGCTGTTTTTT
CASSPPRDGELFF
>TRBV7-2|.|TRBJ1-3|13|.
TGTGCCAGCAGCTCGCTAACTGGAAACACCATATATTTT
CASSSLTGNTIYF
>TRBV5-5|.|TRBJ1-3|14|TRBD1
TGTGCCAGCAGCGTGCAGGGGGCGGGAAACACCATATATTTT
CASSVQGAGNTIYF
>TRBV5-8|.|TRBJ2-5|18|TRBD2
TGTGCCAGCAGCTTGGTTCCGGGACTAGCCATTCTACGGGAGACCCAGTACTTC
CASSLVPGLAILRETQYF
>TRBV11-2|.|TRBJ1-3|15|.
TGTGCCAGCAGCTTAGGGCAGTACTCTGGAAACACCATATATTTT
CASSLGQYSGNTIYF
>TRBV2|.|TRBJ1-2|14|TRBD1
TGTGCCAGCAGCGCCTACAGGGGGCGGGTTGGCTACACCTTC
CASSAYRGRVGYTF
>TRBV11-2|.|TRBJ2-7|13|.
TGTGCCAGCAGCTTAGATTTAACCTACGAGCAGTACTTC
CASSLDLTYEQYF
>TRBV7-2|.|TRBJ2-3|16|.
TGTGCCAGCAGCTCCGAACTCGAGAATAGTGCAGATACGCAGTATTTT
CASSSELENSADTQYF
>TRBV5-1|.|TRBJ2-1|13|TRBD1
TGCGCCAGCAGCTTGGGTACAGGGGATGAGCAGTTCTTC
CASSLGTGDEQFF
>TRBV5-6|.|TRBJ1-5|15|.
TGTGCCAGCAGCTTCTGGTCTGGGGGCGATCAGCCCCAGCATTTT
CASSFWSGGDQPQHF
>TRBV19|.|TRBJ1-5|14|.
TGTGCCAGCCGCCAGTTTATTGGCAATCAGCCCCAGCATTTT
CASRQFIGNQPQHF
>TRBV6-2/TRBV6-3|.|TRBJ1-2|16|.
TGTGCCAGCAGTTACGTGCGGGACTGGAATGCCTATGGCTACACCTTC
CASSYVRDWNAYGYTF
>TRBV5-1|.|TRBJ2-7|14|TRBD1
TGCGCCAGCAGCTTGGGACAGGGGGTATACGAGCAGTACTTC
CASSLGQGVYEQYF
>TRBV4-3|.|TRBJ2-1|16|TRBD1
TGCGCCAGCAGCCGCTCGCAGGGGGCATTTTACAATGAGCAGTTCTTC
CASSRSQGAFYNEQFF
>TRBV2|.|TRBJ2-3|17|TRBD2
TGTGCCAGCAGTGAAGCGAGGCTAGCGGGGGGCCCTGGAACGCAGTATTTT
CASSEARLAGGPGTQYF
>TRBV19|.|TRBJ1-5|13|.
TGTGCCAGTAATGGCAATAGCAATCAGCCCCAGCATTTT
CASNGNSNQPQHF
>TRBV2|once|TRBJ1-5|14|.
TGTGCCAGCAGCCTGGGCGCTGGCAATCAGCCCCAGCATTTT
CASSLGAGNQPQHF
>TRBV2|.|TRBJ1-1|12|.
TGTGCCAGCAGTAGGGGGTACACTGAAGCTTTCTTT
CASSRGYTEAFF